This T cell receptor (beta chain) was sequenced for a study of T cell responses to AZD1222 COVID-19 vaccine (dated by TCRdb to about 2021). Background for the entire study: AZD1222 recipients whose second dose came at about 4 weeks and those whose second dose came at about 12 weeks were combined into one group, since spike-specific TCR depth and breadth did not differ between the two schedules. TCR sequencing covered fewer than 250 trial participants: 200 to 210 given two doses of AZD1222 and some 25 given two doses of MenACWY control vaccine. Trial participants were enrolled by age into subgroups of 18-55, 56-69 and 70-plus years, and roughly 150, 30 and 60 TCR-sequenced participants, respectively, were included in these subgroups.

About this clone: Its antigen specificity is not known. Base-call qualities are not available, and no considerably larger clone is one nucleotide away.

Points the paper makes about the study in general: CD4 TCRs associated with the vaccine covered the entire spike protein, and the dominant responses were in regions 160-218 and 743-854. Most participants were white British and females outnumbered males, and the authors suggested that clonal diversity may have been underestimated. Because no day 14 peak-response samples were available, the repertoires could be characterized only after the peak T cell response. Epitopes outside the regions mutated in the B.1.351 and B.1.1.7 variants were reportedly recognized by nearly half of the unique spike-specific TCRs. Spike-specific TCR breadth and depth rose significantly after two AZD1222 doses compared with day 0 and with MenACWY recipients. The 56-69-year group was small, and its depth increase did not reach significance, likely because of low power. Conclusions about previously exposed vaccinees were limited because only six or seven AZD1222 recipients were SARS-CoV-2 seropositive at baseline.

The intended sense of this specimen's time point label: baseline before first vaccination. The vaccinee samples were drawn from two UK trials, COV001 and COV002, one of which was a single-blind randomized controlled phase 2/3 trial testing AZD1222 (ChAdOx1 nCoV-19) in healthy adults. For TCRbeta chain sequencing, PBMC samples were collected from trial participants at day 0 and at day 28 after the second dose. There are 11 amino acids in the CDR3, from cysteine to phenylalanine inclusive. The read is trimmed to its CDR3 DNA, 33 bases read in frame from base 1. According to the germline V gene (reference sequence), CDR1 reads DFQATT and CDR2 reads SNEGSKA. The V end loses 5 bases and the J end loses 3 bases, and a stretch of 6 bases separates them. The CDR3 regions of human TCRbeta chains were analyzed by immunosequencing. The study's own analysis went as follows. TCRs in the repertoires were matched against a reference library of SARS-CoV-2-specific TCRs that had been generated with the MIRA antigen-specificity platform. Breadth meant the fraction of unique TCRs that were SARS-CoV-2-associated, whereas depth meant the fraction of total T cells that were SARS-CoV-2-associated. Each spike-specific TCR was assigned to its reactive spike region and to a CD4 or CD8 class using the MIRA data. Log10-transformed breadth and depth values were compared by one-way ANOVA with Sidak's multiple comparisons tests. This is the immuneACCESS table as TCRdb keeps it, with only in-frame sequences that have V and J called. A part of the clones is gone; compared with another copy, unresolved V genes explain less than half, and the rest is unexplained. That table furnishes V, J and clone size, whereas the DNA furnished D and trimming. The sample contains approximately 70,000 clones, over 75% of them found a single time. The top ten clonotypes cover about 25% of the sample.

The rearrangement combines TRBV20-1 with TRBJ2-3; there is no confident call for the D gene. The receptor's source is an adult in good health. The material was peripheral blood, obtained on day 0 of AZD1222 vaccination. CDR3 reads: CSAPSTDTQYF. The nucleotides are TGCAGTGCTCCCTCGACAGATACGCAGTATTTT.